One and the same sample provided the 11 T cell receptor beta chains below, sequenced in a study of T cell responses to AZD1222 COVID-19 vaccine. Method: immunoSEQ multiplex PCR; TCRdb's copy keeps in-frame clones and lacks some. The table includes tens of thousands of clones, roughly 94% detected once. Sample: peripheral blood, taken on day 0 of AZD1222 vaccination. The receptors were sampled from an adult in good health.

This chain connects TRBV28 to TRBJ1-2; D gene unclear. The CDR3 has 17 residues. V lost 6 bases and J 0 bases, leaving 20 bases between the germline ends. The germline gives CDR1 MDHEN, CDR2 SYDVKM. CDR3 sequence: CASSHMPPGTTNYGYTF. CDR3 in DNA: TGTGCCAGCAGCCATATGCCTCCGGGCACTACTAACTATGGCTACACCTTC.

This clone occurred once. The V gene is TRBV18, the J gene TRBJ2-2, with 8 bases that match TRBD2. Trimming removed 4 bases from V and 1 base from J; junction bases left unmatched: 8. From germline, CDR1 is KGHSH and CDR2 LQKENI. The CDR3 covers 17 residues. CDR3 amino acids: CASSLLLAEGNTGELFF. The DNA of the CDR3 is TGTGCCAGCTCACTATTACTAGCGGAGGGGAACACCGGGGAGCTGTTTTTT.

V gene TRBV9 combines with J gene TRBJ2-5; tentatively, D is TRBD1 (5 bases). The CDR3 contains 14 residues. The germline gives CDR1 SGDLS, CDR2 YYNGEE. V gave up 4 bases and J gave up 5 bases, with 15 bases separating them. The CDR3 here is CASSLTQGTETQYF. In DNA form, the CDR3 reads TGTGCCAGCAGCCTGACCCAGGGTACCGAGACCCAGTACTTC.

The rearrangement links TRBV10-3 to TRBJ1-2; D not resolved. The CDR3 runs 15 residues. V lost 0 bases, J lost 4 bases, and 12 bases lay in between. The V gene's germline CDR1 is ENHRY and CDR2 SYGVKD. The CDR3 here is CAISESMHSFYGYTF. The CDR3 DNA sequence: TGTGCCATCAGTGAGTCGATGCACAGCTTCTATGGCTACACCTTC.

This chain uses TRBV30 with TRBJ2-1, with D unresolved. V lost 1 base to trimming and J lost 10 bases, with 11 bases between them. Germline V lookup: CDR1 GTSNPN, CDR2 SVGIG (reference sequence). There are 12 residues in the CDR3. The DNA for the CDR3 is TGTGCCTGGAGTGGGGGAAACGGCGAGCAGTTCTTC. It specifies CAWSGGNGEQFF. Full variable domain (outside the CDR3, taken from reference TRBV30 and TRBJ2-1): SQTIHQWPATLVQPVGSPLSLECTVEGTSNPNLYWYRQAAGRGLQLLFYSVGIGQISSEVPQNLSASRPQDRQFILSSKKLLLSDSGFYLCAWSGGNGEQFFGPGTRLTVL.

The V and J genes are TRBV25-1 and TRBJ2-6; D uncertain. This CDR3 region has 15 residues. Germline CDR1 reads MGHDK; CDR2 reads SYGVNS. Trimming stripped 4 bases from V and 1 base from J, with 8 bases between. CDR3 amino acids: CASSGVLSGANVLTF. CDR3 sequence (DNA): TGTGCCAGCAGTGGCGTCTTGTCTGGGGCCAACGTCCTGACTTTC.

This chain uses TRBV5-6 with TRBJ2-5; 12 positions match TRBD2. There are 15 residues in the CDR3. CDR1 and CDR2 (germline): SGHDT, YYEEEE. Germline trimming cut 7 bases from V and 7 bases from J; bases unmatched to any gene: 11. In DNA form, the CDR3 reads TGTGCCAGCCCCCGGACTAGCGGGATACCAGGGACCCAGTACTTC. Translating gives CASPRTSGIPGTQYF.

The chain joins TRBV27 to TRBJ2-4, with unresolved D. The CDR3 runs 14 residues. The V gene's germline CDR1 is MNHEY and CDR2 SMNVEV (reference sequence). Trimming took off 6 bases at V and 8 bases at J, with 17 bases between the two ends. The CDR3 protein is CASSPASRMDIQYF. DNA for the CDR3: TGTGCCAGCAGCCCGGCGAGCCGAATGGACATTCAGTACTTC.

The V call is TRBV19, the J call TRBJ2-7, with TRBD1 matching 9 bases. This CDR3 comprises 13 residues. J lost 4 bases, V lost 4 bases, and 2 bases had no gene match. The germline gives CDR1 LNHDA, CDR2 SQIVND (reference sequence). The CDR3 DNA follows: TGTGCCAGTAGTACTGGACAGGGGTACGAGCAGTACTTC. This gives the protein CASSTGQGYEQYF. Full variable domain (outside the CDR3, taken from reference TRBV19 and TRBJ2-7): DGGITQSPKYLFRKEGQNVTLSCEQNLNHDAMYWYRQDPGQGLRLIYYSQIVNDFQKGDIAEGYSVSREKKESFPLTVTSAQKNPTAFYLCASSTGQGYEQYFGPGTRLTVT.

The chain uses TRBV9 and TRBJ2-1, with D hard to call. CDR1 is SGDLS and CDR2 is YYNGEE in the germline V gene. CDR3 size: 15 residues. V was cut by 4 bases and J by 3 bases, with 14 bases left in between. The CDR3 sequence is CASSTQGLDYNEQFF. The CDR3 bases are TGTGCCAGCAGCACCCAAGGGCTAGACTACAATGAGCAGTTCTTC.

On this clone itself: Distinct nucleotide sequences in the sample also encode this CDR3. In DNA form, the CDR3 reads TGCGCCAGCAGCCAGGGAGGAGGCTACGAGCAGTACTTC. Translated, it gives CASSQGGGYEQYF. The chain combines TRBV4-3 with TRBJ2-7, with D tentatively TRBD2 (6 bases). The V and J ends lost 3 bases and 3 bases respectively, with 9 bases between them. Germline V gene lookup returns CDR1 LGHNA and CDR2 YSLEER. The CDR3 contains 13 residues.